The 16 T cell receptor beta chains below were found in one sample sequenced in a study of cytomegalovirus exposure and HLA in healthy donors. PCR amplification relied on 60 Vbeta primers (plus 13 Jbeta primers). TCRdb's copy holds only in-frame clones and misses some; the assay was immunoSEQ multiplex PCR. The sample lists about 200,000 clones, around 85% occurring once. Sequenced sample: PBMCs. The origin of the receptors is a middle-aged man in good health and CMV-seronegative.

The count of this clone is one. The chain is built from TRBV21-1 and TRBJ1-5; the tabulated D call, TRBD1, remains unverified against the DNA. TRBV21-1 is classified as a pseudogene. This CDR3 is 19 amino acids long. The CDR3 sequence is CASSGRRGTGWNSNQPQHF. The CDR3 DNA sequence: TGTGCCAGCAGCGGCCGCCGAGGGACAGGGTGGAATAGCAATCAGCCCCAGCATTTT.

This sequence joins TRBV28 and TRBJ2-1; 13 bases line up with TRBD2. V shed 4 bases and J 0 bases; nucleotides not matched to a gene: 9. Per germline, CDR1 MDHEN and CDR2 SYDVKM. The CDR3 is 19 amino acids. The CDR3 nucleotides read TGTGCCAGCAGTTCACCGGGACTAGCGGGACTCAGCTCCTACAATGAGCAGTTCTTC. Translation gives CASSSPGLAGLSSYNEQFF. Filled out from reference TRBV28 and TRBJ2-1, the complete variable domain reads DVKVTQSSRYLVKRTGEKVFLECVQDMDHENMFWYRQDPGLGLRLIYFSYDVKMKEKGDIPEGYSVSREKKERFSLILESASTNQTSMYLCASSSPGLAGLSSYNEQFFGPGTRLTVL.

J is TRBJ1-1 and V is TRBV4-1, with D hard to call. Germline-derived CDR1 and CDR2 are MGHRA and YSYEKL. The length of the CDR3 is 14 residues. Between the trimmed V and J ends, which lost 0 bases and 1 base, there was a span of 6 bases. CDR3 DNA sequence: TGCGCCAGCAGCCAAGATGCCAGGAACACTGAAGCTTTCTTT. Amino acids: CASSQDARNTEAFF.

The chain joins TRBV19 to TRBJ2-7, with 7 positions matching TRBD2. V lost 5 bases and J lost 2; bases outside the gene matches: 6. Per the germline V gene, CDR1 is LNHDA and CDR2 is SQIVND (reference sequence). The CDR3 spans 14 residues. The CDR3 bases are TGTGCCAGTAGTGATCCCGGGACTACCTACGAGCAGTACTTC. This codes for CASSDPGTTYEQYF. Filled out from reference TRBV19 and TRBJ2-7, the complete variable domain reads DGGITQSPKYLFRKEGQNVTLSCEQNLNHDAMYWYRQDPGQGLRLIYYSQIVNDFQKGDIAEGYSVSREKKESFPLTVTSAQKNPTAFYLCASSDPGTTYEQYFGPGTRLTVT.

V and J are TRBV9 and TRBJ2-1, with TRBD2 identical over 11 bases. CDR1 is SGDLS, CDR2 YYNGEE, per germline. The CDR3 spans 15 residues. Losses at the gene ends were 3 bases for V and 2 bases for J; bases not matched to a gene: 1. CDR3 bases: TGTGCCAGCAGCGGACTAGCGGGGACCTACAATGAGCAGTTCTTC. Protein product: CASSGLAGTYNEQFF.

V usage is TRBV5-4 and J usage is TRBJ1-2; tentatively, D is TRBD1 (5 bases). This CDR3 has 14 amino acids. Germline V gene sequence: CDR1 SGHNT, CDR2 YYREEE (reference sequence). V shed 5 bases and J shed 0 bases, with 11 bases lying between them. The CDR3 nucleotides read TGTGCCAGCAGATACGGGGGGTCTAACTATGGCTACACCTTC. Its protein is CASRYGGSNYGYTF.

V is TRBV18 and J is TRBJ1-4; D might be TRBD1 (6 bases). This CDR3 region has 14 residues. The V gene's germline CDR1 is KGHSH and CDR2 LQKENI. Deletions cut 3 bases from V and 4 bases from J, with 9 bases between. CDR3 region: CASSPGQFNEKLFF. CDR3 in DNA: TGTGCCAGCTCACCTGGACAGTTTAATGAAAAACTGTTTTTT.

This clone was found once. The CDR3 region is CASSKDSGRGETQYF. In DNA form, the CDR3 reads TGTGCCAGTAGTAAGGATAGCGGGAGGGGGGAGACCCAGTACTTC. The rearrangement joins TRBV19 to TRBJ2-5; 11 bases agree with TRBD2. Germline loops: CDR1 LNHDA, CDR2 SQIVND (reference sequence). V was pared by 4 bases and J by 5 bases, with 6 bases of the junction left unmatched. This CDR3 contains 15 residues.

The chain links TRBV21-1 to TRBJ2-2; the table's D call, TRBD2, has no DNA check behind it. TRBV21-1 constitutes a pseudogene. This CDR3 has 17 amino acids. CDR3 in amino acids: CASSQARDQEVPGELFF. DNA for the CDR3: TGTGCCAGCAGCCAAGCTAGAGACCAGGAGGTCCCCGGGGAGCTGTTTTTT.

This clone was seen more than once but under ten times. V usage is TRBV28 and J usage is TRBJ2-6; D might be TRBD2 (5 bases). This CDR3 contains 15 residues. V was trimmed by 5 bases and J by 4 bases, leaving 12 bases between them. Germline CDR1 reads MDHEN; CDR2 reads SYDVKM. In DNA form, the CDR3 reads TGTGCCAGCAGTGGATCGGGGTCGGGGGCCAACGTCCTGACTTTC. Protein product: CASSGSGSGANVLTF.

This clone was found a few times. The chain couples TRBV9 to TRBJ2-5, with D possibly TRBD1 on 6 matching bases. The CDR3 totals 15 residues. Germline CDR1 SGDLS, CDR2 YYNGEE. V was cut by 4 bases and J by 1 base, with 14 bases left in between. CDR3 sequence: CASSILGTIQETQYF. The CDR3 nucleotides read TGTGCCAGCAGCATCCTGGGGACAATCCAAGAGACCCAGTACTTC. Together with reference TRBV9 and TRBJ2-5, the CDR3 gives the full variable domain: DSGVTQTPKHLITATGQRVTLRCSPRSGDLSVYWYQQSLDQGLQFLIQYYNGEERAKGNILERFSAQQFPDLHSELNLSSLELGDSALYFCASSILGTIQETQYFGPGTRLLVL.

V and J are TRBV7-9 and TRBJ1-2, with a tentative D call TRBD1 (5 bases). The V end was cut by 1 base, the J end by 8 bases, with 20 bases between. The CDR3 is 16 amino acids. The germline V gene has CDR1 SEHNR and CDR2 FQNEAQ (reference sequence). The CDR3 nucleotides read TGTGCCAGCAGCTTAGAAGTCGGACAACGACGGGCGGGCTACACCTTC. Translation gives CASSLEVGQRRAGYTF. Variable domain in full (rest from reference TRBV7-9 and TRBJ1-2): DTGVSQNPRHKITKRGQNVTFRCDPISEHNRLYWYRQTLGQGPEFLTYFQNEAQLEKSRLLSDRFSAERPKGSFSTLEIQRTEQGDSAMYLCASSLEVGQRRAGYTFGSGTRLTVV.

A few counts support this clone. This chain connects TRBV7-9 to TRBJ2-2; 8 nucleotides align to TRBD1. CDR1 and CDR2 from the germline V gene are SEHNR and FQNEAQ (reference sequence). With 2 bases clipped from V and 5 bases from J, the junction kept 4 bases outside the gene matches. The CDR3 is 15 amino acids. The CDR3 protein is CASSLRDRLTGELFF. The CDR3 DNA reads TGTGCCAGCAGCTTAAGGGACAGGTTGACCGGGGAGCTGTTTTTT.

V is TRBV4-1 and J is TRBJ1-6, with 8 positions matching TRBD1. Trimming took 7 bases from V and 7 from J; bases not matched to a gene: 30. This CDR3 spans 22 amino acids. Per the germline V gene, CDR1 is MGHRA and CDR2 is YSYEKL. The CDR3 sequence: CASTRYGGIGQGKVLGNSPLHF. In DNA, the CDR3 is TGCGCCAGCACCCGCTACGGGGGAATAGGACAGGGAAAAGTTCTAGGAAATTCACCCCTCCACTTT.

In the case of this clone: A much larger clonotype is one base distant, so this may be a read error. This chain joins TRBV6-5 and TRBJ2-7, with unresolved D. The CDR3 is 11 residues long. Trimming removed 4 bases from V and 2 bases from J, with 3 bases in between. Per the germline V gene, CDR1 is MNHEY and CDR2 is SVGAGI. The CDR3 here is CASSSAYEQYF. The CDR3, as DNA: TGTGCCAGCAGTTCGGCCTACGAGCAGTACTTC.

The genes are TRBV9 and TRBJ1-1, with no clear D. Germline V gene sequence: CDR1 SGDLS, CDR2 YYNGEE. This CDR3 comprises 16 residues. The V end lost 4 bases, the J end lost 2 bases, and 18 bases lay between the germline ends. The CDR3 loop reads CASSQMGSRANTEAFF. The CDR3 DNA reads as TGTGCCAGCAGCCAGATGGGGTCGAGGGCCAACACTGAAGCTTTCTTT.